The next 7 T cell receptor beta chains were all read from a single sample in a study of blood T cells in healthy people across ages. A sample-barcoded 5' primer and a J-beta primer mix were used in a second PCR of about 7 to 12 cycles. TCRdb re-analysed the 5' RACE reads in MiXCR, keeping a single row per CDR3 protein. The top ten hold about 20% of the sample, which has 700,000 to 950,000 distinct CDR3 sequences, roughly 60% seen once. The material sequenced was blood. These receptor sequences come from a man younger than 40 in good health.

The J gene is TRBJ2-1, the V gene TRBV29-1, with 8 nucleotides matching TRBD2. From germline, CDR1 is SQVTM and CDR2 ANQGSEA. V lost 0 bases, J lost 9 bases, and 10 bases stayed unmatched. This CDR3 is 15 amino acids long. The CDR3 reads CSVEDRTSYRFEQFF. As DNA, the CDR3 is TGCAGCGTTGAAGATCGGACTAGCTATAGGTTTGAGCAGTTCTTC.

V usage is TRBV30 and J usage is TRBJ2-1; D might be TRBD1 or TRBD2, each matching 5 bases. Germline CDR1 reads GTSNPN; CDR2 reads SVGIG (reference sequence). V lost 5 bases and J lost 0, with 11 bases in between. The CDR3 runs to 14 residues. The CDR3: CAWEAGSSYNEQFF. The CDR3 DNA sequence: TGTGCCTGGGAGGCAGGGAGCTCCTACAATGAGCAGTTCTTC.

V usage is TRBV20-1 and J usage is TRBJ2-1, with a possible D match to TRBD1 (5 bases). CDR3 length equals 16 residues. V was cut by 6 bases and J by 7 bases, with 25 bases left in between. CDR1 DFQATT and CDR2 SNEGSKA come from the germline V gene (reference sequence). In DNA form, the CDR3 reads TGCAGTGCACCGGCAACAGGTCCACCACATCTTAATGAGCAGTTCTTC. Protein product: CSAPATGPPHLNEQFF.

The chain uses TRBV6-1 and TRBJ1-2, with D perhaps TRBD1 (6 bases). Germline V gene data show CDR1 as MNHNS and CDR2 as SASEGT. The V gene lost 8 bases and the J gene lost 0 bases, with 13 bases spanning the gap. This CDR3 is 14 amino acids long. In DNA form, the CDR3 reads TGTGCCAGCGCACAGGGCAGAGCTAACTATGGCTACACCTTC. Encoded protein: CASAQGRANYGYTF.

V usage is TRBV10-3 and J usage is TRBJ2-5; D unresolved. Germline assignment: CDR1 ENHRY and CDR2 SYGVKD. This CDR3 contains 14 residues. Trimming took off 4 bases at V and 4 bases at J, with 13 bases between the two ends. Here the CDR3 reads CAISADVAIETQYF. Written as DNA, the CDR3 is TGTGCCATCAGTGCGGACGTTGCGATAGAGACCCAGTACTTC.

This clonotype was recorded only once. Here the CDR3 DNA reads TGCAGTGCTAGAAACCTCCCCGGGACTACTAACCCCTACGAGCAGTACTTC. Its protein product is CSARNLPGTTNPYEQYF. The J gene is TRBJ2-4, the V gene TRBV20-1; 7 nucleotides agree with TRBD2. The J call could be wrong; TRBJ2-7 is a better fit for the DNA end. The CDR3 has 17 residues. CDR1 is DFQATT and CDR2 is SNEGSKA in the germline V gene (reference sequence).

This clonotype was seen a handful of times. The chain links TRBV5-1 to TRBJ1-2; D is possibly TRBD1 (5 bases). This CDR3 is 16 amino acids long. Germline values: CDR1 SGHRS, CDR2 YFSETQ. V was cut by 2 bases and J by 3 bases, with 17 bases left in between. The CDR3 DNA reads TGCGCCAGCAGCTTCTCTCTCGAACGGGGCGACTATGGCTACACCTTC. Amino acids: CASSFSLERGDYGYTF.